These 32 T cell receptor beta chains originate from one sample sequenced in a study of CD8+ T cells in alopecia areata. Extracted from the samples, RNA was reverse transcribed into cDNA to serve as the sequencing template. Generated by immunoSEQ multiplex PCR, the TCRdb table keeps only in-frame clones and is missing some. The sample yields around 200,000 clones, about 48% seen once. As to treatment: oral pan-JAK inhibitor, 5-10 mg twice daily. Material: CD8+ T cells sorted from blood, obtained at week 24, from a patient treated with tofacitinib. The receptors originated from a human donor with alopecia areata.

The genes are TRBV7-6 and TRBJ1-1; D uncertain. Trimming left V 1 base short and J 4 bases short, with 16 bases between. The CDR3 totals 16 residues. In germline, CDR1 is SGHVS, CDR2 FNYEAQ. The CDR3 coding sequence is TGTGCCAGCAGCTTAGGGGCAGGCGACCTCACCACTGAAGCTTTCTTT. Translated, it gives CASSLGAGDLTTEAFF.

The chain is built from TRBV2 and TRBJ1-2; D perhaps matches TRBD1 (6 bases). V lost 3 bases and J 4 bases, leaving 15 bases between the germline ends. Per the germline V gene, CDR1 is SNHLY and CDR2 is FYNNEI. The CDR3 spans 15 residues. The CDR3: CASSDSPRGGYGYTF. Written as DNA, the CDR3 is TGTGCCAGCAGTGATTCGCCCAGGGGCGGCTATGGCTACACCTTC.

V usage is TRBV4-1 and J usage is TRBJ2-3; 7 bases fit TRBD2. With V trimmed by 5 bases and J by 4 bases, 9 bases remained unmatched. Germline V lookup: CDR1 MGHRA, CDR2 YSYEKL. The CDR3 sequence is 15 residues long. CDR3 in amino acids: CASSDITSEADTQYF. The CDR3 nucleotides read TGCGCCAGCAGCGATATAACTAGCGAGGCAGATACGCAGTATTTT.

V is TRBV7-6 and J is TRBJ2-3, with TRBD1 matching 7 bases. This CDR3 is built from 15 residues. Germline CDR1 and CDR2: SGHVS and FNYEAQ. With 4 bases clipped from V and 4 bases from J, the junction kept 8 bases outside the gene matches. Here the CDR3 reads CASSSRQGSADTQYF. Here the CDR3 DNA reads TGTGCCAGCAGCTCTCGACAGGGTAGTGCAGATACGCAGTATTTT.

To note about this clone: Other DNA sequences from this sample encode an identical CDR3 as well. The chain joins TRBV7-6 to TRBJ1-1; possibly TRBD1 for D (5 bases). The V gene lost 1 base and the J gene lost 5 bases, with 14 bases spanning the gap. In germline, CDR1 is SGHVS, CDR2 FNYEAQ. The CDR3 runs to 15 residues. CDR3 in amino acids: CASSLEGQGGTEAFF. In DNA, the CDR3 is TGTGCCAGCAGCTTAGAGGGGCAGGGAGGTACTGAAGCTTTCTTT. The full variable domain, completed using reference TRBV7-6 and TRBJ1-1, is GAGVSQSPRYKVTKRGQDVALRCDPISGHVSLYWYRQALGQGPEFLTYFNYEAQQDKSGLPNDRFSAERPEGSISTLTIQRTEQRDSAMYRCASSLEGQGGTEAFFGQGTRLTVV.

The chain has TRBV10-2 and TRBJ2-1, with a weak D call TRBD1 (5 bases). This CDR3 region has 12 residues. Germline CDR1 WSHSY, CDR2 SAAADI. The ends were cut back, 7 bases at V and 8 bases at J, with 12 bases in the middle. The chain's CDR3 is CASNPTVDEQFF. The CDR3 bases are TGCGCCAGCAACCCGACAGTTGATGAGCAGTTCTTC.

This chain connects TRBV30 to TRBJ1-2; D unresolved. The CDR3 runs to 13 residues. Germline CDR1 reads GTSNPN; CDR2 reads SVGIG (reference sequence). V was trimmed by 0 bases and J by 7 bases, leaving 12 bases between them. The CDR3 is CAWSVARAGGYTF. The CDR3 DNA follows: TGTGCCTGGAGTGTAGCAAGAGCAGGTGGCTACACCTTC.

The CDR3 region has the DNA TGTGCCAGTAGTATTCAGGGAGGTCTCTCCGAGCAGTACTTC. As protein: CASSIQGGLSEQYF. This chain links TRBV19 with TRBJ2-7; D may be TRBD2 (6 bases). The CDR3 covers 14 residues. The ends were cut back, 3 bases at V and 6 bases at J, with 15 bases in the middle. CDR1 and CDR2 (germline): LNHDA, SQIVND (reference sequence).

The V gene is TRBV25-1, the J gene TRBJ2-3, with unresolved D. This CDR3 has 14 amino acids. Germline V lookup: CDR1 MGHDK, CDR2 SYGVNS. Trimming removed 5 bases at V and 3 bases at J, with 12 bases between. CDR3: CASSPPGQTDTQYF. The CDR3 nucleotides read TGTGCCAGCAGTCCCCCGGGCCAAACAGATACGCAGTATTTT.

This chain joins TRBV2 and TRBJ2-5; no clear D gene. From germline, CDR1 is SNHLY and CDR2 FYNNEI. The V end lost 1 base, the J end lost 5 bases, and 14 bases lay between the germline ends. The CDR3 spans 15 residues. The CDR3 loop is CASSEGIATSETQYF. The CDR3 DNA follows: TGTGCCAGCAGTGAAGGAATAGCTACTTCGGAGACCCAGTACTTC. The whole variable domain, filled in from reference TRBV2 and TRBJ2-5, reads EPEVTQTPSHQVTQMGQEVILRCVPISNHLYFYWYRQILGQKVEFLVSFYNNEISEKSEIFDDQFSVERPDGSNFTLKIRSTKLEDSAMYFCASSEGIATSETQYFGPGTRLLVL.

The chain is built from TRBV6-5 and TRBJ1-2; D ambiguous. The V end lost 6 bases, the J end lost 1 base, and 15 bases lay between the germline ends. Germline V gene data show CDR1 as MNHEY and CDR2 as SVGAGI. This CDR3 contains 15 residues. The CDR3: CASSPTFHFNYGYTF. The CDR3 coding sequence is TGTGCCAGCAGCCCTACCTTCCACTTTAACTATGGCTACACCTTC.

This clone has more than one count but fewer than ten. This rearrangement joins TRBV13 to TRBJ2-7; a weak D match, TRBD2 (5 bases). Deletions cut 10 bases from V and 9 bases from J, with 19 bases between. Germline V lookup: CDR1 PRHDT, CDR2 FYEKMQ (reference sequence). CDR3 size: 12 residues. The CDR3 sequence is CAIPDGEKGQYF. The CDR3 DNA sequence: TGTGCCATTCCAGACGGGGAGAAGGGGCAGTACTTC.

The gene calls are TRBV15 and TRBJ2-2; TRBD2 matches 9 bases. V dropped 5 bases and J dropped 6; count of bases not matched to a gene: 16. From germline, CDR1 is LNHNV and CDR2 YYDKDF (reference sequence). The CDR3 runs to 18 residues. Here the CDR3 reads CATSPQSGLAWRAGELFF. The DNA for the CDR3 is TGTGCCACCAGCCCACAGTCCGGACTAGCGTGGAGGGCCGGGGAGCTGTTTTTT.

This clone is a singleton in its sample. This chain joins TRBV2 and TRBJ2-2; D is possibly TRBD1 or TRBD2 (5 bases each). Germline V gene sequence: CDR1 SNHLY, CDR2 FYNNEI. V lost 1 base, J lost 9 bases, and 9 bases lay in between. The CDR3 spans 13 residues. The CDR3 spells CASSEERGWELFF. CDR3 nucleotide sequence: TGTGCCAGCAGTGAAGAGAGGGGCTGGGAGCTGTTTTTT. Combining the CDR3 with reference TRBV2 and TRBJ2-2 gives the whole variable domain EPEVTQTPSHQVTQMGQEVILRCVPISNHLYFYWYRQILGQKVEFLVSFYNNEISEKSEIFDDQFSVERPDGSNFTLKIRSTKLEDSAMYFCASSEERGWELFFGEGSRLTVL.

The chain has TRBV30 and TRBJ1-1; D gene ambiguous. Trimming took 6 bases from V and 4 from J, leaving 18 bases between them. CDR1 GTSNPN and CDR2 SVGIG come from the germline V gene (reference sequence). This CDR3 is built from 14 residues. In nucleotides, the CDR3 is TGTGCCTGTCACTTTCGTCCCGCCATCACTGAAGCTTTCTTT. Its protein product is CACHFRPAITEAFF.

This clone occurred a few times. This chain links TRBV6-6 with TRBJ2-1; D might be TRBD2 (6 bases). CDR1 MNHNY and CDR2 SVGAGI come from the germline V gene (reference sequence). The CDR3 has 14 amino acids. V was clipped by 2 bases and J by 6 bases, with 11 bases between them. CDR3 nucleotide sequence: TGTGCCAGCAGTTACGACGGGACTTCCAATGAGCAGTTCTTC. This encodes CASSYDGTSNEQFF.

This clone was found a few times. This chain links TRBV29-1 with TRBJ2-5; D remains ambiguous. Germline lookup yields CDR1 SQVTM and CDR2 ANQGSEA. Trimming cost V 2 bases and J 5 bases, with 9 bases left between them. The CDR3 contains 12 residues. The CDR3 reads CSVERGVETQYF. The CDR3 nucleotides read TGCAGCGTTGAACGTGGCGTGGAGACCCAGTACTTC.

The chain links TRBV5-4 to TRBJ2-5; 7 nucleotides align to TRBD1. Germline assignment: CDR1 SGHNT and CDR2 YYREEE (reference sequence). The CDR3 is made up of 15 amino acids. The J segment lost 5 bases and the V segment lost 1 base, leaving 8 bases of the junction unmatched. The CDR3 DNA reads TGTGCCAGCAGCTTGTTACAGGGGCGAGAGGAGACCCAGTACTTC. This codes for CASSLLQGREETQYF.

The chain recombines TRBV6-5 with TRBJ1-1; TRBD1 agrees at 8 bases. Unmatched junction bases numbered 7, after V lost 2 bases and J lost 5 bases. The CDR3 sequence is 15 residues long. In germline, CDR1 is MNHEY, CDR2 SVGAGI. CDR3 loop: CASSYSRGLGTEAFF. Here the CDR3 DNA reads TGTGCCAGCAGTTACAGCAGGGGGCTGGGGACTGAAGCTTTCTTT.

This rearrangement joins TRBV9 to TRBJ2-1; perhaps TRBD2 as D (6 bases). Deletions cut 3 bases from V and 7 bases from J, with 14 bases between. The length of the CDR3 is 14 residues. CDR1 and CDR2 (germline): SGDLS, YYNGEE. The chain's CDR3 is CASSELRGKNEQFF. CDR3 nucleotides: TGTGCCAGCAGCGAACTGCGGGGTAAGAATGAGCAGTTCTTC.

The chain employs TRBV21-1 and TRBJ2-3; the table's D call, TRBD1, was not checked against the DNA. TRBV21-1 is noted as a pseudogene. CDR3 size: 18 residues. The CDR3 coding sequence is TGTGCCAGCAGCAAAGTAGGGTCTAGGGGCGCGGGCACAGATACGCAGTATTTT. Protein product: CASSKVGSRGAGTDTQYF.

The rearrangement uses TRBV6-6 and TRBJ2-3; D may be TRBD1 (6 bases). The CDR3 runs 14 residues. The germline V gene has CDR1 MNHNY and CDR2 SVGAGI (reference sequence). Between the trimmed V and J ends, which lost 6 bases and 0 bases, there was a span of 10 bases. The CDR3 spells CASRTGHSTDTQYF. The CDR3, as DNA: TGTGCCAGCAGAACAGGGCATAGCACAGATACGCAGTATTTT.

The chain recombines TRBV29-1 with TRBJ1-2, with 8 bases lining up with TRBD1. The CDR3 loop spans 17 amino acids. Germline loops: CDR1 SQVTM, CDR2 ANQGSEA. V trimming: 0 bases; J trimming: 4 bases; junction bases outside the gene matches: 13. CDR3 bases: TGCAGCGTTGAAGACAGGGGGCAAAGAAAGTACGGCTATGGCTACACCTTC. It yields the protein CSVEDRGQRKYGYGYTF.

This chain uses TRBV30 with TRBJ2-4; 8 nucleotides align to TRBD1. With 3 bases clipped from V and 0 bases from J, the junction kept 22 bases outside the gene matches. The CDR3 contains 21 residues. The V gene's germline CDR1 is GTSNPN and CDR2 SVGIG (reference sequence). CDR3 DNA: TGTGCCTGGAGGGGAACCGAACCGGGACAGGACTCCCTGGTAGCCAAAAACATTCAGTACTTC. This translates into CAWRGTEPGQDSLVAKNIQYF.

This chain joins TRBV7-9 and TRBJ1-1; TRBD1 matches at 7 bases. The CDR3 covers 13 residues. Per germline, CDR1 SEHNR and CDR2 FQNEAQ (reference sequence). V lost 2 bases and J lost 5; bases outside the gene matches: 2. This CDR3 is CASSLPGQTEAFF. The CDR3 DNA reads as TGTGCCAGCAGCTTACCGGGACAGACTGAAGCTTTCTTT.

V is TRBV29-1 and J is TRBJ2-7; TRBD1 agrees at 10 bases. With 0 bases clipped from V and 4 bases from J, the junction kept 6 bases outside the gene matches. This CDR3 region has 15 residues. The germline gives CDR1 SQVTM, CDR2 ANQGSEA. For the CDR3, the DNA is TGCAGCGTTGAAGATCAGGGGACAGGGGATTACGAGCAGTACTTC. Protein: CSVEDQGTGDYEQYF.

The sample holds a few counts of this clone. The chain employs TRBV25-1 and TRBJ2-1; possibly TRBD1 for D (5 bases). Trimming left V 6 bases short and J 7 bases short, with 10 bases between. The CDR3 is made up of 12 amino acids. The V gene's germline CDR1 is MGHDK and CDR2 SYGVNS. The CDR3 region is CASRQGRNEQFF. CDR3 bases: TGTGCCAGCAGGCAGGGTAGAAATGAGCAGTTCTTC. Supplemented by reference TRBV25-1 and TRBJ2-1, the full variable domain reads EADIYQTPRYLVIGTGKKITLECSQTMGHDKMYWYQQDPGMELHLIHYSYGVNSTEKGDLSSESTVSRIRTEHFPLTLESARPSHTSQYLCASRQGRNEQFFGPGTRLTVL.

The chain employs TRBV2 and TRBJ1-1; D unclear. V shed 3 bases and J shed 1 base, with 9 bases lying between them. This CDR3 has 14 amino acids. CDR1 and CDR2 from the germline V gene are SNHLY and FYNNEI. CDR3 protein: CASSDYSSNTEAFF. The CDR3 DNA follows: TGTGCCAGCAGTGATTACAGTTCGAACACTGAAGCTTTCTTT.

V and J are TRBV4-2 and TRBJ2-3; the D gene is possibly TRBD1 (6 bases). Germline V gene sequence: CDR1 LGHNA, CDR2 YNFKEQ. V lost 8 bases and J lost 1, with 10 bases in between. The CDR3 length is 13 residues. The chain's CDR3 is CASRDIRTDTQYF. The CDR3 bases are TGTGCCAGCCGGGACATACGCACAGATACGCAGTATTTT.

This chain links TRBV4-3 with TRBJ2-7, with 7 nucleotides matching TRBD1. The CDR3 length is 16 residues. V trimming: 4 bases; J trimming: 3 bases; junction bases outside the gene matches: 12. Germline CDR1 reads LGHNA; CDR2 reads YSLEER. The CDR3 bases are TGCGCCAGCAGCCGGGAGAGGACAGGCCCTTTCTACGAGCAGTACTTC. As protein: CASSRERTGPFYEQYF.

The chain recombines TRBV27 with TRBJ1-1; 7 bases match TRBD1. The CDR3 is made up of 14 amino acids. Germline CDR1 and CDR2: MNHEY and SMNVEV (reference sequence). J was trimmed by 6 bases and V by 5 bases; bases with no gene match: 9. The CDR3 is CASSKNRGPSEAFF. CDR3 sequence (DNA): TGTGCCAGCAGTAAGAACAGGGGACCCTCTGAAGCTTTCTTT.

The chain recombines TRBV5-6 with TRBJ2-5; TRBD1 aligns across 9 bases. This CDR3 has 14 residues. V dropped 3 bases and J dropped 5; count of bases not matched to a gene: 5. In germline, CDR1 is SGHDT, CDR2 YYEEEE. Here the CDR3 reads CASSWGQGEETQYF. DNA for the CDR3: TGTGCCAGCAGCTGGGGACAGGGTGAGGAGACCCAGTACTTC.